This is a list of T cell receptor beta chains from one sample in a study of blood T cell repertoires in COVID-19. Clones were read by immunoSEQ multiplex PCR, and TCRdb kept only the in-frame ones, dropping some. The profile shows 90,000 to 100,000 clones, approximately 86% of them singletons. Specimen: peripheral blood. All receptors come from an older man with acute or convalescent COVID-19. CDR3s include the opening cysteine and the closing phenylalanine or tryptophan.

len	v_gene	j_gene	CDR3aa
14	TRBV18	TRBJ2-7	CASSPGTTSYEQYF
16	TRBV5-1	TRBJ1-1	CASSLQGNDGNTEAFF
14	TRBV5-4	TRBJ1-1	CASSLEQPNTEAFF
13	TRBV5-5	TRBJ2-3	CASNRGGTDTQYF
15	TRBV9	TRBJ2-1	CASSVLGSSYNEQFF
16	TRBV5-6	TRBJ2-5	CASSWGLVLSSRTQYF
16	TRBV6-5	TRBJ2-3	CASSSLRATPTDTQYF
14	TRBV19	TRBJ1-1	CASSMGSGSTEAFF
15	TRBV7-9	TRBJ1-6	CASSLGTGANSPLHF
12	TRBV18	TRBJ2-5	CASSPSQETQYF
14	TRBV29-1	TRBJ1-1	CSVLKAEMNTEAFF
14	TRBV19	TRBJ2-7	CASRSDRESYEQYF
16	TRBV4-3	TRBJ1-1	CASSQGPGGPDTEAFF
16	TRBV6-6	TRBJ2-2	CASSYGGGRGTGELFF
15	TRBV27	TRBJ1-3	CASSPDSVSGNTIYF
17	TRBV10-1	TRBJ2-7	CARTIDRQKNETYEQYF
13	TRBV11-3	TRBJ1-1	CASSPGGSSEAFF
14	TRBV30	TRBJ2-7	CAWGSGRGDYEQYF
15	TRBV3-1/TRBV3-2	TRBJ2-2	CASSPGQGANGELFF
14	TRBV19	TRBJ2-2	CASSIAGGTGELFF
17	TRBV9	TRBJ2-5	CASSVGKREWGGETQYF
15	TRBV5-1	TRBJ2-3	CASSYREPGTDTQYF
15	TRBV7-2	TRBJ2-7	CASSLAGLAGEEQYF
14	TRBV5-1	TRBJ2-1	CASSLASGYNEQFF
14	TRBV6-5	TRBJ1-2	CASSYDRESGGYTF
18	TRBV24-1	TRBJ2-7	CATSDPGTSGTPGGVQYF
18	TRBV19	TRBJ2-3	CASSIGGYRRTSTDTQYF
13	TRBV18	TRBJ1-1	CASSPDNGGEAFF
15	TRBV6-4	TRBJ2-3	CASSYTSGSTDTQYF
14	TRBV18	TRBJ2-2	CASVTPQRTGELFF
16	TRBV6-1	TRBJ2-1	CASSGGTGDPYNEQFF
15	TRBV9	TRBJ2-3	CASSVAREYTDTQYF
16	TRBV25-1	TRBJ1-6	CASSAHTGGSDSPLHF
12	TRBV29-1	TRBJ2-1	CSVGSGGNEQFF
15	TRBV28	TRBJ2-7	CASNDEQVGSYEQYF
14	TRBV2	TRBJ2-3	CASRPGTSTDTQYF
15	TRBV5-1	TRBJ2-7	CASSLYGQGAYEQYF
16	TRBV3-1/TRBV3-2	TRBJ2-1	CASSPQTGNPYNEQFF
16	TRBV28	TRBJ2-1	CASSPEGSSSYNEQFF
12	TRBV28	TRBJ1-2	CALRGGVDGYTF
13	TRBV18	TRBJ2-5	CASSPNIQETQYF
16	TRBV13	TRBJ2-7	CASSGAGTGTSYEQYF
16	TRBV6-2/TRBV6-3	TRBJ2-5	CASSRVGTIDQETQYF
13	TRBV7-2	TRBJ1-3	CASSLFAGNTIYF
15	TRBV7-2	TRBJ1-3	CASSLKPSSGNTIYF
15	TRBV6-2/TRBV6-3	TRBJ2-1	CASSPTGGSYNEQFF
16	TRBV19	TRBJ2-3	CASSPLAGLSTDTQYF
14	TRBV29-1	TRBJ2-1	CSAERGSGSSEQFF
14	TRBV28	TRBJ1-5	CASSGQGYWQPQHF
15	TRBV27	TRBJ2-1	CASSLGGHSYNEQFF
16	TRBV14	TRBJ2-7	CASSQVGTGPSYEQYF
16	TRBV3-1/TRBV3-2	TRBJ1-3	CASSLYTGKSGNTIYF